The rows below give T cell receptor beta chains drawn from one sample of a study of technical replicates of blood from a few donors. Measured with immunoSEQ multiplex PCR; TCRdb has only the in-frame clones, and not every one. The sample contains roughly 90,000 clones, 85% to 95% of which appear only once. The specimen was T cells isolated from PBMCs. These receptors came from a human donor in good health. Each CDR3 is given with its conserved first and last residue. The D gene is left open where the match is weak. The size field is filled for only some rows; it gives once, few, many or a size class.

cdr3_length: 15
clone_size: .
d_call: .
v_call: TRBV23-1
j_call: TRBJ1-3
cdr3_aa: CASSQLQDSGNTIYF
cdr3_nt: TGCGCCAGCAGTCAACTACAGGACTCTGGAAACACCATATATTTT

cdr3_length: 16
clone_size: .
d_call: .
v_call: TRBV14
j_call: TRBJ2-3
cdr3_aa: CASSQTGNFHTDTQYF
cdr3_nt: TGTGCCAGCAGCCAAACGGGAAATTTCCACACAGATACGCAGTATTTT

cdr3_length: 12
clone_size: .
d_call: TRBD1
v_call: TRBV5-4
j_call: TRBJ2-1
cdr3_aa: CASSIQGGEQLF
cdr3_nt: TGTGCCAGCAGCATACAGGGGGGTGAGCAGCTCTTC

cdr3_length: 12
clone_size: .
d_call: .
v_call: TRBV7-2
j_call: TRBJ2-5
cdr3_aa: CASSRQIETQYF
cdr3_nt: TGTGCCAGCAGCCGACAAATCGAGACCCAGTACTTC

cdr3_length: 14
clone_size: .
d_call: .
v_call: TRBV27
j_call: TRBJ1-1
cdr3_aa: CASSLYRVNTEAFF
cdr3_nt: TGTGCCAGCAGTTTATACCGGGTAAACACTGAAGCTTTCTTT

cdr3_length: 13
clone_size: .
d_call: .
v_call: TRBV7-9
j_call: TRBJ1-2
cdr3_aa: CASSLGTSYGYTF
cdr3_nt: TGTGCCAGCAGCTTAGGGACATCCTATGGCTACACCTTC

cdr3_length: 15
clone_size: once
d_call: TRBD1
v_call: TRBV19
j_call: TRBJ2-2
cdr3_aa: CASSILDRDTGELFF
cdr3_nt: TGTGCCAGTAGTATATTGGACAGGGACACCGGGGAGCTGTTTTTT

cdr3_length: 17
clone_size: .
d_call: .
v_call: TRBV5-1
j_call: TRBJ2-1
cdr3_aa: CASSSMAGTPSSGEQFF
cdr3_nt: TGCGCCAGCAGCTCGATGGCCGGGACTCCGAGTTCGGGCGAGCAGTTCTTC

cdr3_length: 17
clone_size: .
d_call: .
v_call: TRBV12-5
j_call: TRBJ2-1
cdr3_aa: CASGLGLGQLKVNEQFF
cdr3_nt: TGTGCTAGTGGTTTAGGCCTTGGGCAGCTTAAGGTAAATGAGCAGTTCTTC

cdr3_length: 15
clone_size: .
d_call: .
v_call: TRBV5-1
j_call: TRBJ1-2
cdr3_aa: CASSLQSTGQGGYTF
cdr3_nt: TGCGCCAGCAGCTTACAAAGCACAGGTCAGGGTGGCTACACCTTC

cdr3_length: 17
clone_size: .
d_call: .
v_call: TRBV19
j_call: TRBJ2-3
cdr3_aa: CASSGSPGVFSADTQYF
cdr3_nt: TGTGCCAGTAGTGGATCCCCCGGGGTATTCTCGGCAGATACGCAGTATTTT

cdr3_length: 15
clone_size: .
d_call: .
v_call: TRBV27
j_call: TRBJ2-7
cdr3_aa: CASSLDGAWWDEQYF
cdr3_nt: TGTGCCAGCAGTTTAGACGGAGCTTGGTGGGACGAGCAGTACTTC

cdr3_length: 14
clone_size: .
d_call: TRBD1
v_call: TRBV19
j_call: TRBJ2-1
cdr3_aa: CASSMGDRSNEQFF
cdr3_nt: TGTGCCAGTAGTATGGGGGACAGGAGCAATGAGCAGTTCTTC

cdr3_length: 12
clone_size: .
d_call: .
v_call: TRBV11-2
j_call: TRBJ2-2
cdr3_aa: CASSLQAGELFF
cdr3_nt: TGTGCCAGCAGCTTACAGGCCGGGGAGCTGTTTTTT

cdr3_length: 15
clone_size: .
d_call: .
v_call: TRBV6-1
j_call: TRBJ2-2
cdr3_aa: CASRVSPANTGELFF
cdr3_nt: TGTGCCAGCAGGGTTAGCCCCGCGAACACCGGGGAGCTGTTTTTT

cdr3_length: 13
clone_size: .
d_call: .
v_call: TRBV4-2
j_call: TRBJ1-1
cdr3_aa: CASSQEPQARAFF
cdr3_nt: TGTGCCAGCAGCCAAGAACCCCAAGCTCGAGCTTTCTTT

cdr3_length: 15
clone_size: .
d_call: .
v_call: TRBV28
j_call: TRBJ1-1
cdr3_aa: CASHSSQGPYTEAFF
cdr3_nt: TGTGCCAGCCATAGCAGCCAGGGCCCTTACACTGAAGCTTTCTTT

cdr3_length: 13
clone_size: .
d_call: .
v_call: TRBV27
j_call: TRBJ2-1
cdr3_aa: CASSLSRDNEQFF
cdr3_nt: TGTGCCAGCAGTTTATCACGGGACAATGAGCAGTTCTTC

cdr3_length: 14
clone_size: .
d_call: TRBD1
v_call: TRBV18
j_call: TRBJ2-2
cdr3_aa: CLKQGVPNTGELFF
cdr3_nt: TGTTTGAAACAGGGGGTTCCGAACACCGGGGAGCTGTTTTTT

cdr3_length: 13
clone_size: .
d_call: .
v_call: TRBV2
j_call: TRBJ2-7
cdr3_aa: CASSDGTDYEQYF
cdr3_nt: TGTGCCAGCAGCGACGGGACTGACTACGAGCAGTACTTC

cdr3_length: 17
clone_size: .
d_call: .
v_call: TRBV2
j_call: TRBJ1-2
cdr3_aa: CASSEEVPLSALYGYTF
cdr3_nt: TGTGCCAGCAGTGAAGAGGTCCCTCTCAGCGCATTATATGGCTACACCTTC

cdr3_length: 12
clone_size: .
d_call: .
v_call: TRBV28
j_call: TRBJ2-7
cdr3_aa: CASSPSLVEQYF
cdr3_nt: TGTGCCAGCAGTCCTAGCCTCGTGGAGCAGTACTTC

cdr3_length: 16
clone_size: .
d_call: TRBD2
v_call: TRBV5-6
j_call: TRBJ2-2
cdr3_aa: CASSSSGNGGTGELFF
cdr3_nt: TGTGCCAGCAGCTCAAGCGGGAATGGAGGGACCGGGGAGCTGTTTTTT

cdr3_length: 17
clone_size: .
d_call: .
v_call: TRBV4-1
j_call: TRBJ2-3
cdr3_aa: CASSHSQGGGEADTQYF
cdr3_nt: TGCGCCAGCAGCCACTCCCAGGGAGGGGGGGAGGCAGATACGCAGTATTTT

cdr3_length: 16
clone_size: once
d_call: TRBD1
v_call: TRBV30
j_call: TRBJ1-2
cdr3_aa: CAWSTPGTETVYGYTF
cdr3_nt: TGTGCCTGGAGTACCCCGGGGACAGAGACCGTCTATGGCTACACCTTC

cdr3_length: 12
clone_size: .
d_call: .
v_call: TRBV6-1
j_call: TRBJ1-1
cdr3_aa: CASLIGVGEAFF
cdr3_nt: TGTGCCAGTTTGATAGGGGTGGGTGAAGCTTTCTTT

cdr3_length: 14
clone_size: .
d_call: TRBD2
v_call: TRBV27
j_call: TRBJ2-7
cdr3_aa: CASSSSPSGGEQYF
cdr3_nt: TGTGCCAGCAGTTCCTCGCCTAGCGGGGGTGAGCAGTACTTC